The 8 T cell receptor beta chains below all came from one sample that was sequenced in a study of blood T cell repertoires in COVID-19. Libraries were prepared by immunoSEQ multiplex PCR; TCRdb keeps only in-frame clonotypes and omits some of them. The table records roughly 150,000 clones, 81% of them present only once. Sequencing was done on a sample of PBMCs or T cells enriched from blood (not recorded which). The receptors were sampled from a woman aged 40 to 50 with acute COVID-19.

The chain is built from TRBV11-1 and TRBJ2-1; 8 nucleotides line up with TRBD2. Trimming at V came to 6 bases and at J to 2 bases, leaving 3 bases not matched to a gene. CDR1 and CDR2 (germline): SGHAT, FQDESV (reference sequence). The CDR3 is 14 amino acids. The CDR3 region is CASSILAAYNEQFF. Here the CDR3 DNA reads TGTGCCAGCAGTATACTAGCGGCCTACAATGAGCAGTTCTTC.

This clone was detected only once. V is TRBV6-6 and J is TRBJ1-2, with TRBD1 matching 7 bases. This CDR3 has 15 residues. The ends lost 2 bases at V and 4 bases at J; junction bases unmatched: 7. The V gene's germline CDR1 is MNHNY and CDR2 SVGAGI (reference sequence). Written as DNA, the CDR3 is TGTGCCAGCAGTTACGGGACAGTGACCCCCTATGGCTACACCTTC. Residues: CASSYGTVTPYGYTF.

The V gene is TRBV4-2, the J gene TRBJ2-7, with 14 bases fitting TRBD2. The CDR3 length is 20 residues. The V and J ends lost 0 bases and 0 bases, in that order; junction bases with no gene match: 10. Per the germline V gene, CDR1 is LGHNA and CDR2 is YNFKEQ. CDR3 residues: CASSQDRRTSGRPSSYEQYF. CDR3 DNA sequence: TGTGCCAGCAGCCAAGATCGGAGGACTAGCGGGAGGCCAAGCTCCTACGAGCAGTACTTC.

The chain recombines TRBV27 with TRBJ2-7; D call uncertain. Germline CDR1 MNHEY, CDR2 SMNVEV (reference sequence). CDR3 size: 14 residues. V lost 2 bases and J 2 bases, leaving 10 bases between the germline ends. CDR3 region: CASSLGPGAYEQYV. In nucleotides, the CDR3 is TGTGCCAGCAGTTTAGGGCCAGGCGCCTACGAGCAGTACGTC.

V and J are TRBV2 and TRBJ1-3, with 8 bases that match TRBD1. Germline assignment: CDR1 SNHLY and CDR2 FYNNEI. The CDR3 covers 13 residues. Unmatched junction bases numbered 6, after V lost 5 bases and J lost 9 bases. The CDR3 region is CASSPTGGVTIYF. Here the CDR3 DNA reads TGTGCCAGCAGTCCTACAGGGGGAGTCACCATATATTTT.

This clone showed up just once. The chain recombines TRBV19 with TRBJ2-1, with D maybe TRBD2 (6 bases). In germline, CDR1 is LNHDA, CDR2 SQIVND (reference sequence). The CDR3 spans 14 residues. The ends were cut back, 7 bases at V and 3 bases at J, with 13 bases in the middle. DNA of the CDR3: TGTGCCAGTACTGAGGGAGGCGGCTACAATGAGCAGTTCTTC. Amino acid sequence: CASTEGGGYNEQFF.

The genes are TRBV29-1 and TRBJ2-1; TRBD1 is a possible D gene (5 bases). Trimming removed 3 bases at V and 8 bases at J, with 11 bases between. The CDR3 consists of 12 residues. Germline V gene data show CDR1 as SQVTM and CDR2 as ANQGSEA. CDR3 in DNA: TGCAGCGTTGAGGGGCTCGGCGATGAGCAGTTCTTC. It specifies CSVEGLGDEQFF.

J is TRBJ1-5 and V is TRBV19; 9 nucleotides agree with TRBD1. The CDR3 runs 16 residues. Losses at the gene ends were 4 bases for V and 6 bases for J; bases not matched to a gene: 10. Germline V gene data show CDR1 as LNHDA and CDR2 as SQIVND (reference sequence). Here the CDR3 DNA reads TGTGCCAGTAGTACCACAGGGGGCGCGGAGAGTCAGCCCCAGCATTTT. This sequence encodes CASSTTGGAESQPQHF.